The 4 T cell receptor beta chains below all came from one sample that was sequenced in a study of blood T cell repertoires in COVID-19. Generated by immunoSEQ multiplex PCR, the TCRdb table keeps only in-frame clones and is missing some. The data show about 210,000 clones, with around nine tenths seen just once and 6.2% held by the top ten. The specimen was peripheral blood. The source is a man in his fifties or sixties who had recovered from COVID-19.

This rearrangement joins TRBV24-1 to TRBJ2-3, with D unclear. Germline lookup yields CDR1 KGHDR and CDR2 SFDVKD. The length of the CDR3 is 15 residues. The V end was cut by 4 bases, the J end by 2 bases, with 12 bases between. In DNA, the CDR3 is TGTGCCACCAGTGAACGCGGCAGATCCACAGATACGCAGTATTTT. Amino acid sequence: CATSERGRSTDTQYF.

The chain is built from TRBV28 and TRBJ1-2; 7 bases fit TRBD1. The CDR3 length is 18 residues. Germline lookup yields CDR1 MDHEN and CDR2 SYDVKM. The V and J ends lost 8 bases and 2 bases, in that order; junction bases with no gene match: 20. CDR3 region: CASLQSRDSEGGNYGYTF. CDR3 nucleotides: TGTGCCAGCTTACAATCCCGGGACAGTGAGGGTGGAAACTATGGCTACACCTTC.

V and J are TRBV6-5 and TRBJ2-1; 9 bases are a match to TRBD1. V gave up 7 bases and J gave up 8 bases; unmatched junction bases: 9. Germline lookup yields CDR1 MNHEY and CDR2 SVGAGI. The CDR3 has 14 residues. CDR3 bases: TGTGCCAGCACCGGGACAGGGAAGAGGTATGAGCAGTTCTTC. As protein: CASTGTGKRYEQFF.

This chain connects TRBV7-3 to TRBJ1-2, with D perhaps TRBD1 (5 bases). This CDR3 comprises 17 residues. Trimming cost V 5 bases and J 4 bases, with 23 bases left between them. Germline assignment: CDR1 SGHTA and CDR2 FQGTGA. CDR3 coding DNA: TGTGCCAGCAGCCCTCAGGGTCCAGGCAGAGATACCTATGGCTACACCTTC. Its protein product is CASSPQGPGRDTYGYTF.